Described below is a single TCR beta chain sequence and its context. Antigen unknown. This record comes from a study of shared clonotypes between healthy human individuals. Overall study: Researchers assigned three CD4 naive, three CD4 memory, two CD8 naive and one CD8 memory plate to each donor. Whole-study findings and limits: Sampling included only blood; tissue repertoires likely differ. Memory subsets generally showed smaller estimated richness than naive subsets did.

V was pared by 1 base and J by 6 bases, with 9 bases between. Germline values: CDR1 KGHSH, CDR2 LQKENI. This CDR3 has 14 amino acids. As processed by the authors: Junction-only sequences produced by ImmunoSEQ had no quality scores, so filtering differed. Clones were sequenced by immunoSEQ multiplex PCR, and TCRdb holds only the in-frame ones, with some missing. V and J calls plus clone size are reproduced from that table; the DNA served to infer D and trimming. The sample consists of 1,500,000 or so clones, roughly 95% of them appearing once. The sample consisted of naive CD4+ T cells sorted from blood. Subset given: CD45RA+ positively selected. The clonotype originates from a young man in good health. J is TRBJ2-2 and V is TRBV18; TRBD2 is a possible D gene (5 bases). The CDR3 DNA reads TGTGCCAGCTCACCACGCCGGGATCCCGGGGAGCTGTTTTTT. Amino acids: CASSPRRDPGELFF.